The 27 T cell receptor beta chains given below trace back to one sample, sequenced in a study of beta chain features in type 1 diabetes. Investigators reverse transcribed all isolated RNA, so they sequenced expressed TCRB transcripts. Assay used: immunoSEQ multiplex PCR; TCRdb lists only in-frame clones, some missing. The table lists 400,000 or so clones, roughly a tenth of them singletons. These receptors have no identified antigens. Study-wide results and caveats: Moderate yet significant TCRB CDR3 shortening was seen in Type 1 diabetes patients in all four CD4+ subsets.

The specimen was central memory CD4+ T cells from blood. These receptor sequences come from a man aged 25 to 40 with type 1 diabetes.

The chain employs TRBV4-2 and TRBJ1-5; D not resolved. CDR1 and CDR2 from the germline V gene are LGHNA and YNFKEQ. This CDR3 is 15 amino acids long. The V end was cut by 0 bases, the J end by 5 bases, with 11 bases between. CDR3 in amino acids: CASSQDSAVYQPQHF. In nucleotides, the CDR3 is TGTGCCAGCAGCCAAGATTCGGCAGTGTATCAGCCCCAGCATTTT.

This clone has a handful of counts. The rearrangement uses TRBV30 and TRBJ2-5; TRBD2 matches 14 bases. Germline values: CDR1 GTSNPN, CDR2 SVGIG (reference sequence). The V segment lost 0 bases and the J segment 5 bases; nucleotides outside the gene matches: 20. This CDR3 region has 21 residues. Here the CDR3 DNA reads TGTGCCTGGAGTGTAAAATTGACAAGGAAAGGACTAGCGGGAGGAGGGGAGACCCAGTACTTC. Its translation: CAWSVKLTRKGLAGGGETQYF.

This clone was seen a handful of times. V usage is TRBV6-1 and J usage is TRBJ2-2; the D gene is possibly TRBD1 (6 bases). CDR1 MNHNS and CDR2 SASEGT come from the germline V gene. Trimming shortened V by 6 bases and J by 5 bases, and 10 bases separated the two germline ends. The CDR3 spans 13 residues. The CDR3 DNA reads as TGTGCCAGCAGAATACAGGGAACCGGGGAGCTGTTTTTT. Translating it yields CASRIQGTGELFF.

This clone was seen only a few times. This chain joins TRBV7-8 and TRBJ1-2; 7 bases are a match to TRBD1. J was trimmed by 5 bases and V by 5 bases; bases with no gene match: 14. CDR3 size: 16 residues. Germline CDR1 and CDR2: SGHVS and FQNEAQ. CDR3 nucleotide sequence: TGTGCCAGCAGCCTAGGGACAGCCAGCCTGGGATATGGCTACACCTTC. It codes for CASSLGTASLGYGYTF.

To note about this clone: Other nucleotide sequences from this sample produce the same CDR3. V usage is TRBV27 and J usage is TRBJ2-5; 8 nucleotides match TRBD1. Trimming removed 5 bases from V and 4 bases from J; junction bases left unmatched: 6. The CDR3 covers 14 residues. CDR1 is MNHEY, CDR2 SMNVEV, per germline (reference sequence). CDR3 residues: CASSLDRERETQYF. The CDR3 DNA sequence: TGTGCCAGCAGTCTGGACAGGGAACGAGAGACCCAGTACTTC.

V usage is TRBV5-1 and J usage is TRBJ2-3; 9 bases match TRBD1. This CDR3 comprises 14 residues. Trimming took 4 bases from V and 6 from J; bases not matched to a gene: 6. Germline assignment: CDR1 SGHRS and CDR2 YFSETQ. CDR3: CASSQDRGSDTQYF. The DNA for the CDR3 is TGCGCCAGCAGCCAGGACAGGGGCTCGGATACGCAGTATTTT.

The genes are TRBV7-8 and TRBJ1-4; possible D gene TRBD1, 5 bases. Germline values: CDR1 SGHVS, CDR2 FQNEAQ. The CDR3 extends over 15 amino acids. Trimming removed 3 bases from V and 2 bases from J, with 10 bases in between. The CDR3, as DNA: TGTGCCAGCAGCTTGTGGGGCGGGACTAATGAAAAACTGTTTTTT. It yields the protein CASSLWGGTNEKLFF. Full variable domain (missing parts from reference TRBV7-8 and TRBJ1-4): GAGVSQSPRYKVAKRGQDVALRCDPISGHVSLFWYQQALGQGPEFLTYFQNEAQLDKSGLPSDRFFAERPEGSVSTLKIQRTQQEDSAVYLCASSLWGGTNEKLFFGSGTQLSVL.

This clone has only a few counts. The CDR3 spells CASSLYVTQYF. CDR3 sequence (DNA): TGTGCCAGCAGTTTATACGTTACGCAGTATTTT. V usage is TRBV28 and J usage is TRBJ2-3; D uncertain. Between the trimmed V and J ends, which lost 1 base and 8 bases, there was a span of 4 bases. The CDR3 loop spans 11 amino acids. Germline V gives CDR1 MDHEN, CDR2 SYDVKM.

This clone has only a few counts. The V call is TRBV11-3, the J call TRBJ2-7, with no clear D. CDR3 length equals 13 residues. Germline CDR1 and CDR2: SGHNT and YENEEA. The V end lost 3 bases, the J end lost 5 bases, and 11 bases lay between the germline ends. The CDR3 sequence: CASSFPSPDEQYF. CDR3 nucleotide sequence: TGTGCCAGCAGCTTCCCATCCCCGGACGAGCAGTACTTC.

This clone was recorded a few times. V is TRBV19 and J is TRBJ2-7; no firm D call. V lost 4 bases and J lost 1, with 17 bases in between. CDR3 length equals 16 residues. In germline, CDR1 is LNHDA, CDR2 SQIVND (reference sequence). As DNA, the CDR3 is TGTGCCAGTAGTACTTCGTACCGTCGATTTTCCTACGAGCAGTACTTC. Translating gives CASSTSYRRFSYEQYF.

This clone was picked up many times. The chain combines TRBV6-1 with TRBJ2-2, with 8 bases matching TRBD1. CDR1 is MNHNS, CDR2 SASEGT, per germline. V trimming: 2 bases; J trimming: 6 bases; junction bases outside the gene matches: 5. The CDR3 is 15 residues long. The CDR3 DNA is TGTGCCAGCAGTGAAAGACAGGGGTTTGCCGGGGAGCTGTTTTTT. This sequence encodes CASSERQGFAGELFF.

This clone was seen a handful of times. The V call is TRBV6-5, the J call TRBJ1-2; 8 nucleotides align to TRBD1. V lost 6 bases and J lost 8; bases outside the gene matches: 5. There are 12 residues in the CDR3. Germline lookup yields CDR1 MNHEY and CDR2 SVGAGI. CDR3: CASRVTGDGYTF. Here the CDR3 DNA reads TGTGCCAGCAGGGTGACAGGGGACGGCTACACCTTC.

This chain links TRBV4-1 with TRBJ1-5, with TRBD1 identical over 8 bases. The CDR3 sequence is 17 residues long. Germline lookup yields CDR1 MGHRA and CDR2 YSYEKL. With 0 bases clipped from V and 0 bases from J, the junction kept 4 bases outside the gene matches. The CDR3 loop reads CASSQDWTGYSNQPQHF. In DNA form, the CDR3 reads TGCGCCAGCAGCCAAGATTGGACAGGGTATAGCAATCAGCCCCAGCATTTT.

The rearrangement uses TRBV7-7 and TRBJ2-1; 12 nucleotides match TRBD2. Germline V gene data show CDR1 as SSHAT and CDR2 as FNYEAQ (reference sequence). Losses at the gene ends were 5 bases for V and 6 bases for J; bases not matched to a gene: 11. There are 17 residues in the CDR3. The CDR3 sequence: CASSPRTSGISPNEQFF. The CDR3 coding sequence is TGTGCCAGCAGCCCCAGGACTAGCGGGATTTCCCCCAATGAGCAGTTCTTC.

This clone came up a few times. In nucleotides, the CDR3 is TGTGCCTGGCAAATGTTCGAAAAACTGTTTTTT. As protein: CAWQMFEKLFF. This chain connects TRBV30 to TRBJ1-4, with D unresolved. The ends were cut back, 5 bases at V and 8 bases at J, with 9 bases in the middle. The CDR3 spans 11 residues. Per germline, CDR1 GTSNPN and CDR2 SVGIG (reference sequence). The whole variable domain, remainder taken from reference TRBV30 and TRBJ1-4, is SQTIHQWPATLVQPVGSPLSLECTVEGTSNPNLYWYRQAAGRGLQLLFYSVGIGQISSEVPQNLSASRPQDRQFILSSKKLLLSDSGFYLCAWQMFEKLFFGSGTQLSVL.

The chain has TRBV5-5 and TRBJ2-5, with D hard to call. The CDR3 has 13 amino acids. V was pared by 0 bases and J by 5 bases, with 8 bases between. The V gene's germline CDR1 is SGHKS and CDR2 YYEKEE (reference sequence). The CDR3 here is CASSLEGGETQYF. The DNA of the CDR3 is TGTGCCAGCAGCTTGGAAGGTGGGGAGACCCAGTACTTC.

In its sample, this clone was seen a few times. The chain combines TRBV30 with TRBJ1-5, with TRBD1 as a possible D gene (6 bases). This CDR3 is built from 14 residues. Per germline, CDR1 GTSNPN and CDR2 SVGIG (reference sequence). V was trimmed by 1 base and J by 3 bases, leaving 10 bases between them. The CDR3 reads CAWSGQVTNQPQHF. CDR3 in DNA: TGTGCCTGGAGTGGACAGGTAACCAATCAGCCCCAGCATTTT.

This clone was seen a few times. The CDR3 loop reads CASSLAVYEQYF. CDR3 nucleotides: TGTGCCAGCAGTTTGGCGGTCTACGAGCAGTACTTC. V gene TRBV28 combines with J gene TRBJ2-7; D uncertain. Germline V gene sequence: CDR1 MDHEN, CDR2 SYDVKM. The V end lost 3 bases, the J end lost 3 bases, and 6 bases lay between the germline ends. The CDR3 extends over 12 amino acids. The complete variable domain, with remaining parts taken from reference TRBV28 and TRBJ2-7, reads DVKVTQSSRYLVKRTGEKVFLECVQDMDHENMFWYRQDPGLGLRLIYFSYDVKMKEKGDIPEGYSVSREKKERFSLILESASTNQTSMYLCASSLAVYEQYFGPGTRLTVT.

This clone was detected only a few times. This rearrangement joins TRBV18 to TRBJ2-7; the match to TRBD2 covers 10 bases. The CDR3 extends over 15 amino acids. Germline V gene data show CDR1 as KGHSH and CDR2 as LQKENI. Trimming cost V 3 bases and J 2 bases; bases outside gene matches: 4. This CDR3 reads CASSPGLAPTYEQYF. In nucleotides, the CDR3 is TGTGCCAGCTCACCGGGACTAGCGCCTACCTACGAGCAGTACTTC.

This clone was seen a few times. V is TRBV6-1 and J is TRBJ2-7; 9 bases fit TRBD1. Germline CDR1 and CDR2: MNHNS and SASEGT. V trimming: 4 bases; J trimming: 5 bases; junction bases outside the gene matches: 3. The CDR3 is 13 residues long. In DNA form, the CDR3 reads TGTGCCAGCAGTGGCCGGACAGGGGACGAGCAGTACTTC. This encodes CASSGRTGDEQYF.

This clone was seen more than once but under ten times. The chain joins TRBV7-3 to TRBJ2-3; TRBD2 agrees at 7 bases. The CDR3 has 14 amino acids. Germline V gene data show CDR1 as SGHTA and CDR2 as FQGTGA. V was clipped by 5 bases and J by 2 bases; unmatched bases: 4. CDR3 amino acids: CASSPGGYTDTQYF. The CDR3 coding sequence is TGTGCCAGCAGCCCCGGGGGGTACACAGATACGCAGTATTTT. Full variable domain (outside the CDR3, taken from reference TRBV7-3 and TRBJ2-3): GAGVSQTPSNKVTEKGKYVELRCDPISGHTALYWYRQSLGQGPEFLIYFQGTGAADDSGLPNDRFFAVRPEGSVSTLKIQRTERGDSAVYLCASSPGGYTDTQYFGPGTRLTVL.

This clone was detected only a few times. The chain recombines TRBV6-1 with TRBJ1-5; D may be TRBD1 (5 bases). The V end was cut by 9 bases, the J end by 1 base, with 10 bases between. The CDR3 consists of 13 residues. Germline values: CDR1 MNHNS, CDR2 SASEGT. In nucleotides, the CDR3 is TGTGCCAGTCACCGGGACAGCAATCAGCCCCAGCATTTT. This codes for CASHRDSNQPQHF.

This sequence joins TRBV27 and TRBJ1-2; TRBD1 might be the D (5 bases). The germline V gene has CDR1 MNHEY and CDR2 SMNVEV (reference sequence). Trimming pared 5 bases from V and 5 bases from J, leaving 12 bases between. The CDR3 runs 13 residues. CDR3 bases: TGTGCCAGCAGTGTGGATGGGGCGTATGGCTACACCTTC. Protein: CASSVDGAYGYTF.

The CDR3 DNA is TGTGCCTCAACGCCGACAGGGCCTTCCTACGAGCAGTACTTC. Protein sequence: CASTPTGPSYEQYF. The chain links TRBV10-3 to TRBJ2-7; TRBD1 aligns across 7 bases. Looked up from germline, CDR1 is ENHRY and CDR2 is SYGVKD. V shed 11 bases and J 1 base; nucleotides not matched to a gene: 11. The CDR3 is 14 residues long.

The chain combines TRBV5-1 with TRBJ2-5; 7 bases are a match to TRBD1. V was clipped by 0 bases and J by 6 bases; unmatched bases: 11. The CDR3 runs to 16 residues. CDR1 SGHRS and CDR2 YFSETQ come from the germline V gene. The CDR3 reads CASSLGPGGNGQTQYF. CDR3 nucleotides: TGCGCCAGCAGCTTGGGTCCAGGGGGAAACGGGCAGACCCAGTACTTC.

This clone was observed a handful of times. This sequence joins TRBV7-9 and TRBJ2-2, with D perhaps matching TRBD2 (5 bases). The CDR3 has 15 residues. V lost 3 bases to trimming and J lost 4 bases, with 12 bases between them. The germline V gene encodes CDR1 SEHNR and CDR2 FQNEAQ (reference sequence). Here the CDR3 reads CASSLSGLFTGELFF. CDR3 DNA: TGTGCCAGCAGCTTGTCAGGACTGTTCACCGGGGAGCTGTTTTTT.

The chain couples TRBV11-2 to TRBJ2-5; 9 bases agree with TRBD1. With the DNA end fitting TRBJ2-7 better, the J assignment may be wrong. CDR1 and CDR2 (germline): SGHAT, FQNNGV. The CDR3 totals 15 residues. The CDR3 DNA reads as TGTGCCAGCAGCTTCTCGGGGACAGGGACCTACGAGCAGTACTTC. Its translation: CASSFSGTGTYEQYF.